This record covers a single T cell receptor beta chain. Its antigen is still unknown. These data come from a study of CD8+ T cells in alopecia areata. Study background: Tofacitinib ran 6 to 18 months, followed by 6 months off drug. General observations from the study: Relative to normal scalp, lesional scalp, especially alopecia totalis/universalis, showed higher clonality.

As part of sample collection, lesional scalp punch biopsies and peripheral blood were taken from alopecia areata patients. Germline V gives CDR1 SQVTM, CDR2 ANQGSEA. The CDR3 contains 10 residues. The J segment lost 9 bases and the V segment lost 6 bases, leaving 4 bases of the junction unmatched. After isolation, RNA underwent reverse transcription to generate cDNA as the sequencing template. Profiled with immunoSEQ multiplex PCR; TCRdb holds only in-frame clones, not every one. Of around 200,000 clones in the sample, about 63% were seen once. This sequence joins TRBV29-1 and TRBJ1-2; 7 nucleotides agree with TRBD1. The clonotype originates from a human donor with alopecia areata. This specimen was CD4+ T cells sorted from blood, taken at week 0. The CDR3 region is CSVGQNSYTF. CDR3 nucleotide sequence: TGCAGCGTGGGACAGAACAGCTACACCTTC. Full variable domain (remainder filled in from reference TRBV29-1 and TRBJ1-2): SAVISQKPSRDICQRGTSLTIQCQVDSQVTMMFWYRQQPGQSLTLIATANQGSEATYESGFVIDKFPISRPNLTFSTLTVSNMSPEDSSIYLCSVGQNSYTFGSGTRLTVV.